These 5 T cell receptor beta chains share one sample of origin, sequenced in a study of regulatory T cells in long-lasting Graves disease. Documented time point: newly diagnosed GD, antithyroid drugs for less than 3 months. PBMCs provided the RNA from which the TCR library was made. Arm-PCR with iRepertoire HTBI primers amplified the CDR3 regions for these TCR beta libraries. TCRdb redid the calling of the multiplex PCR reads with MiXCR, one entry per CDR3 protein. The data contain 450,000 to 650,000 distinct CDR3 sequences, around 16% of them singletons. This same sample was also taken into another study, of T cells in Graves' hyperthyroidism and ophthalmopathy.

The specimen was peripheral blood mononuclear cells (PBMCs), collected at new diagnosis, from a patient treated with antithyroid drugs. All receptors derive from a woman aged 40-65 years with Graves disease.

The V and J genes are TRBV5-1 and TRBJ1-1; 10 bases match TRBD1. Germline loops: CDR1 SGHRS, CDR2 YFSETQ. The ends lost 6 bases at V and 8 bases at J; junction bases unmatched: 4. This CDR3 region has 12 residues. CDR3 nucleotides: TGCGCCAGCAATGGGACAGGGGTGGAAGCTTTCTTT. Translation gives CASNGTGVEAFF.

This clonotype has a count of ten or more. The CDR3 reads CASSQTEHGIGTDTQYF. The CDR3 bases are TGTGCCAGCAGCCAAACAGAACACGGCATCGGGACAGATACGCAGTATTTT. This sequence joins TRBV28 and TRBJ2-3; unclear D gene. There are 17 residues in the CDR3. Germline CDR1 reads MDHEN; CDR2 reads SYDVKM. The germline V and J ends were trimmed by 6 bases and 3 bases, with 22 bases remaining between them.

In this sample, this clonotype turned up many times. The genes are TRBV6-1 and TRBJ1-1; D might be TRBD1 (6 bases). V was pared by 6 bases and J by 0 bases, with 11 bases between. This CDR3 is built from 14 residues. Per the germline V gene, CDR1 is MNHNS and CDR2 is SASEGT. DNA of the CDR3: TGTGCCAGCAGGTGGACAGAGTTGAACACTGAAGCTTTCTTT. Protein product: CASRWTELNTEAFF.

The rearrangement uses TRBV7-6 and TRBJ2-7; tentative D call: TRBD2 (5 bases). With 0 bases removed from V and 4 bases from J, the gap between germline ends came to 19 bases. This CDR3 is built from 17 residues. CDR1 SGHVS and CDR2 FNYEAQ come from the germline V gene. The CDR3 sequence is CASSLAPTGVTDYEQYF. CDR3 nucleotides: TGTGCCAGCAGCTTAGCGCCAACCGGGGTGACCGATTACGAGCAGTACTTC.

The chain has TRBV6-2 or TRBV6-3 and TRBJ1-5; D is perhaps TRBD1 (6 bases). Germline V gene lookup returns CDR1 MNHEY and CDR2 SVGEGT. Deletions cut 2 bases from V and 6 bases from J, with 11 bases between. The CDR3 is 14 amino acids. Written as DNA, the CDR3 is TGTGCCAGCAGTTACGGGGCAGGGGTTCAGCCCCAGCATTTT. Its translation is CASSYGAGVQPQHF.